The next 10 T cell receptor beta chains were all read from a single sample in a study of shared clonotypes between healthy human individuals. Sequenced by immunoSEQ multiplex PCR; TCRdb stores in-frame clones only, minus some. The repertoire includes fewer than 600,000 clones, 75% to 85% of them detected once, and 10% to 15% sits in the top ten. Sample: PBMCs. The source of these receptors is a woman aged 40-49 years in good health. Some clones in this sample may be carry-over from other donors' samples.

Turning to this clone: A read error may be the cause here, since a much bigger clone is one base away. The same CDR3 is also encoded by other DNA sequences in this sample. This sequence joins TRBV25-1 and TRBJ2-2; 7 bases are a match to TRBD2. This CDR3 region has 17 residues. V gave up 3 bases and J gave up 6 bases; unmatched junction bases: 13. Germline V gene lookup returns CDR1 MGHDK and CDR2 SYGVNS. CDR3 bases: TGTGCCAGCAGTGAGTGGGGAGGGATAGGGTTTCCCGGGGAGCTGTTTTTT. Protein product: CASSEWGGIGFPGELFF.

This clone came up a few times. The V gene is TRBV5-1, the J gene TRBJ2-5; D is perhaps TRBD2 (6 bases). Germline V CDR1 and CDR2: SGHRS, YFSETQ. The CDR3 length is 16 residues. V lost 3 bases to trimming and J lost 5 bases, with 20 bases between them. The CDR3 DNA follows: TGCGCCAGCAGCTGGGGACGGGGTGGAGGAGGGGAGACCCAGTACTTC. It codes for CASSWGRGGGGETQYF.

V gene TRBV12-2 combines with J gene TRBJ1-1. TRBV12-2 is a pseudogene segment. The CDR3 consists of 12 residues. The CDR3 loop reads CASRPPNTEAFF. Here the CDR3 DNA reads TGTGCAAGTCGTCCTCCAAACACTGAAGCTTTCTTT.

This chain joins TRBV5-4 and TRBJ2-1; D may be TRBD2 (5 bases). With 3 bases removed from V and 8 bases from J, the gap between germline ends came to 15 bases. The germline V gene has CDR1 SGHNT and CDR2 YYREEE (reference sequence). This CDR3 is built from 14 residues. The CDR3 DNA reads as TGTGCCAGCAGCTCCCGGGTGGGGAGAGATGAGCAGTTCTTC. It encodes CASSSRVGRDEQFF.

The chain links TRBV5-4 to TRBJ2-5; 13 bases fit TRBD2. The CDR3 is 14 amino acids. Trimming removed 4 bases from V and 5 bases from J; junction bases left unmatched: 2. Germline lookup yields CDR1 SGHNT and CDR2 YYREEE (reference sequence). As DNA, the CDR3 is TGTGCCAGCAGCCGGACTAGCGGGAGTGAGACCCAGTACTTC. Its protein product is CASSRTSGSETQYF.

The chain carries TRBV7-2 and TRBJ2-7; 8 bases agree with TRBD1. The V gene's germline CDR1 is SGHTA and CDR2 FQGNSA. With 5 bases clipped from V and 6 bases from J, the junction kept 6 bases outside the gene matches. This CDR3 is built from 13 residues. This CDR3 reads CASSRDRPGEQYF. As DNA, the CDR3 is TGTGCCAGCAGCCGGGACAGGCCCGGCGAGCAGTACTTC.

The V gene is TRBV5-4, the J gene TRBJ1-1; 8 bases fit TRBD1. Germline V gene data show CDR1 as SGHNT and CDR2 as YYREEE (reference sequence). This CDR3 comprises 13 residues. With 4 bases clipped from V and 7 bases from J, the junction kept 6 bases outside the gene matches. The CDR3: CASSAQGGSEAFF. CDR3 sequence (DNA): TGTGCCAGCAGCGCACAGGGGGGGAGTGAAGCTTTCTTT.

The CDR3 coding sequence is TGTGCCAGCAGCCAAGATTCTAGCGACTACAATGAGCAGTTCTTC. Protein product: CASSQDSSDYNEQFF. The genes are TRBV4-2 and TRBJ2-1; D may be TRBD2 (6 bases). Trimming took 0 bases from V and 3 from J, leaving 9 bases between them. The CDR3 extends over 15 amino acids. The V gene's germline CDR1 is LGHNA and CDR2 YNFKEQ.

V usage is TRBV27 and J usage is TRBJ2-5, with TRBD1 as a possible D gene (5 bases). Per the germline V gene, CDR1 is MNHEY and CDR2 is SMNVEV (reference sequence). The V end was cut by 5 bases, the J end by 5 bases, with 12 bases between. CDR3 length: 13 amino acids. CDR3 DNA: TGTGCCAGCAGTATCCAGGGTCCCGAGACCCAGTACTTC. Translation: CASSIQGPETQYF.

This clone came up once. This chain uses TRBV15 with TRBJ2-5, with D tentatively TRBD2 (5 bases). There are 15 residues in the CDR3. With 0 bases removed from V and 1 base from J, the gap between germline ends came to 9 bases. Germline loops: CDR1 LNHNV, CDR2 YYDKDF (reference sequence). This CDR3 reads CATSRDPGIQETQYF. The CDR3 nucleotides are TGTGCCACCAGCAGAGATCCGGGAATCCAAGAGACCCAGTACTTC.